The rows below give T cell receptor beta chains drawn from one sample of a study of vaccination effects on CD4 cells after COVID-19. No antigen is known for these receptors. Using immunoSEQ multiplex PCR, the repertoire was profiled, and TCRdb retains in-frame clones only, with some absent. This sample has about 71,000 clones; around 76% occur once, and the top ten carry over 4%. The sample in question was CD4+ T cells from PBMCs cultured with HCoV-OC43 spike peptides, obtained before COVID-19 vaccination. These receptors were obtained from a human donor who received a COVID-19 vaccine. CDR3s leave out the opening cysteine and the closing phenylalanine or tryptophan.

j_call	v_call	cdr3_aa
TRBJ1-1	TRBV18	ASSGGGMNTEAF
TRBJ1-5	TRBV7-9	ASSLVVKH
TRBJ2-3	TRBV28	ASRGFSSGTDTQY
TRBJ1-2	TRBV29-1	SVLGPGRYGYT
TRBJ1-5	TRBV5-8	ASSSDRGQPQH
TRBJ2-6	TRBV18	ASSAERGANVLT
TRBJ1-2	TRBV15	ATSRGGGAQGYT
TRBJ1-2	TRBV24-1	ATSDRGINYGYT
TRBJ1-3	TRBV5-5	AREDRGLSSGNTIY
TRBJ2-5	TRBV7-8	ASTGGTGGLETQY
TRBJ2-2	TRBV5-1	ASSLAGRSGLF
TRBJ2-2	TRBV15	ATSISLGTNTGELF
TRBJ2-6	TRBV29-1	SVATGSPGANVLT
TRBJ1-1	TRBV5-1	ASSYYRTGKNTEAF
TRBJ2-3	TRBV3-1/TRBV3-2	ASSQDLTGADTQY
TRBJ1-3	TRBV27	ASSQLGQALSGNTIY
TRBJ1-4	TRBV10-3	AIRQDRDEKLF
TRBJ2-5	TRBV5-4	ASSRISGVEGETQY
TRBJ1-4	TRBV4-1	ASSQDYRSNEKLF
TRBJ2-2	TRBV27	ASSLFGVWTGELF
TRBJ1-6	TRBV7-7	ASSSGTDRSWNSPLH
TRBJ2-1	TRBV6-6	ASSLHRDASVQSSYNEQF
TRBJ2-2	TRBV7-8	ASSLKAGGPGGELF
TRBJ1-4	TRBV18	ASSPRKGETNEKLF
TRBJ2-3	TRBV5-1	ASSYVAGGPTDTQY
TRBJ1-2	TRBV5-1	ASSTTGGLNYGYT
TRBJ1-1	TRBV19	ASSIGRDNTEAF
TRBJ1-2	TRBV10-3	AISPGQGARDYGYT
TRBJ1-6	TRBV7-2	ASSDRDRVSSPLH
TRBJ2-3	TRBV3-1/TRBV3-2	ASSQQLGADTQY